This T cell receptor (beta chain) originates from a study of T cell repertoires in cytomegalovirus infection. Across the whole study: Public TCR beta signatures marked donors with CMV infection and the matching HLA. General study findings and limits: The response measured ex vivo was dominated by TCR beta clonotypes (HLA-C-restricted and CMV-specific). Individuals carrying CMV plus the relevant HLA were identified by cumulative frequency of public TCR beta families.

There are many counts of this clonotype. The antigen is unknown. This CDR3 comprises 15 residues. V was cut by 4 bases and J by 2 bases, with 15 bases left in between. TCRdb used MiXCR to reprocess the reads, holding one entry per CDR3 protein. The data contain approximately 500,000 distinct CDR3 sequences, 16% of them singletons. The clonotype was recovered from a human donor in good health (CMV status not recorded). Some clones in this sample may be carry-over from other donors' samples. The source material was CD8+ T cells from PBMCs. The genes are TRBV12-3 or TRBV12-4 and TRBJ2-7; TRBD2 might be the D (6 bases). This CDR3 reads CASSYGLRTTYEQYF. The CDR3, as DNA: TGTGCCAGCAGTTACGGACTGAGGACTACCTACGAGCAGTACTTC.